Detailed here is one T cell receptor beta chain. These data belong to a study of cytomegalovirus exposure and HLA in healthy donors. This CDR3 spans 15 amino acids. The ends were cut back, 6 bases at V and 6 bases at J, with 17 bases in the middle. Germline loops: CDR1 LNHDA, CDR2 SQIVND (reference sequence). Profiled with immunoSEQ multiplex PCR; TCRdb holds only in-frame clones, not every one. The sample includes 200,000 or so clones, around 86% of them seen just once. V and J are TRBV19 and TRBJ2-2; D might be TRBD2 (5 bases). Input material: PBMCs. The origin of this receptor is a young woman in good health and CMV-seropositive. The CDR3 is CASSFRRLESGELFF. Here the CDR3 DNA reads TGTGCCAGTAGCTTCCGGAGGTTGGAGTCCGGGGAGCTGTTTTTT.